Shown below are 20 T cell receptor beta chains from a single sample sequenced in a study of molecular identifiers for immune sequencing clone quantification. TCRdb called the PCR reads again in MiXCR, with one record for every CDR3 protein. The sample includes about 330,000 distinct CDR3 sequences, about 22% of them seen just once. Sequenced: naive CD8+ T cells from blood, with Jurkat cell RNA spiked in. The subset denotes: FACS-sorted CD8+CD4-CCR7+CD45RA+ naive T cells. These receptors were obtained from a human donor in good health. Some libraries in this study had Jurkat cell RNA spiked in.

This clonotype was recorded only once. The chain joins TRBV27 to TRBJ1-1, with D perhaps matching TRBD1 (5 bases). V was cut by 4 bases and J by 5 bases, with 11 bases left in between. CDR1 is MNHEY, CDR2 SMNVEV, per germline (reference sequence). The CDR3 has 13 amino acids. The CDR3 loop reads CASSSGFSTEAFF. The CDR3 bases are TGTGCCAGCAGTTCAGGGTTTAGTACTGAAGCTTTCTTT.

Details on this clonotype: One end of the junction is discordant with germline, which a read error may explain. This rearrangement joins TRBV27 to TRBJ1-6; D might be TRBD1 (5 bases). Germline V lookup: CDR1 MNHEY, CDR2 SMNVEV (reference sequence). This CDR3 region has 17 residues. In DNA form, the CDR3 reads TGTGCCAGCAGTCCCTGGGCAGGGAGCTCCTATAATTCACCCCTCCCCTTT. It is translated as CASSPWAGSSYNSPLPF.

This chain links TRBV29-1 with TRBJ1-2; a possible D gene is TRBD1 (6 bases). The CDR3 covers 13 residues. Trimming removed 4 bases at V and 2 bases at J, with 11 bases between. CDR1 SQVTM and CDR2 ANQGSEA come from the germline V gene. The CDR3 DNA follows: TGCAGCGTTGTAACAGGGATGAACTATGGCTACACCTTC. This gives the protein CSVVTGMNYGYTF.

This clonotype was found many times. In nucleotides, the CDR3 is TGTGCCAGCAGCTTACCCGGGACTAGCGGGACCAGCTCCTACGAGCAGTACTTC. This codes for CASSLPGTSGTSSYEQYF. The genes are TRBV7-2 and TRBJ2-7; 13 positions agree with TRBD2. The V and J ends lost 2 bases and 0 bases, in that order; junction bases with no gene match: 7. The CDR3 covers 18 residues. Germline-derived CDR1 and CDR2 are SGHTA and FQGNSA.

This clonotype was seen a single time. The V and J genes are TRBV10-3 and TRBJ1-1; tentatively, D is TRBD1 (6 bases). This CDR3 has 16 residues. V was clipped by 0 bases and J by 2 bases, with 13 bases between them. Germline V gene lookup returns CDR1 ENHRY and CDR2 SYGVKD. The CDR3 DNA reads as TGTGCCATCAGTGAGTCAACGCGGGGGGCTAACACTGAAGCTTTCTTT. As protein: CAISESTRGANTEAFF.

The chain employs TRBV19 and TRBJ2-3, with a possible D match to TRBD2 (6 bases). The CDR3 is 13 amino acids. The V gene's germline CDR1 is LNHDA and CDR2 SQIVND (reference sequence). Trimming removed 7 bases from V and 6 bases from J, with 14 bases in between. CDR3 in amino acids: CASTLGGADTQYF. The CDR3 DNA reads TGTGCCAGTACCCTGGGGGGAGCGGATACGCAGTATTTT.

The V gene is TRBV6-2 or TRBV6-3, the J gene TRBJ1-2; 9 bases are shared with TRBD1. Germline CDR1 MNHEY, CDR2 SVGEGT. Unmatched junction bases numbered 14, after V lost 6 bases and J lost 0 bases. This CDR3 has 18 residues. CDR3 residues: CASSPAGQGYRANYGYTF. The DNA for the CDR3 is TGTGCCAGCAGCCCGGCCGGACAGGGGTACCGAGCTAACTATGGCTACACCTTC.

The chain links TRBV20-1 to TRBJ2-5, with TRBD2 identical over 9 bases. Germline V CDR1 and CDR2: DFQATT, SNEGSKA (reference sequence). This CDR3 region has 14 residues. CDR3 in amino acids: CRELTSGSLETQYF. CDR3 nucleotide sequence: TGCAGGGAACTGACTAGCGGTAGCCTTGAGACCCAGTACTTC.

There are many counts of this clonotype. CDR3 nucleotide sequence: TGTGCCAGCAGCCCCGCGACAGATACGCAGTATTTT. It translates to CASSPATDTQYF. The chain uses TRBV7-9 and TRBJ2-3, with unresolved D. Germline V gene sequence: CDR1 SEHNR, CDR2 FQNEAQ (reference sequence). V lost 5 bases to trimming and J lost 3 bases, with 6 bases between them. The CDR3 is made up of 12 amino acids.

This clonotype was recorded once. The chain carries TRBV6-2 or TRBV6-3 and TRBJ2-3; 8 nucleotides line up with TRBD1. CDR3 length equals 18 residues. Trimming at V came to 6 bases and at J to 4 bases, leaving 18 bases not matched to a gene. CDR1 and CDR2 from the germline V gene are MNHEY and SVGEGT. CDR3 sequence (DNA): TGTGCCAGCAGATCCCCCCTGCGGACAGGGACGGCGGCAGATACGCAGTATTTT. It translates to CASRSPLRTGTAADTQYF.

The rearrangement links TRBV7-7 to TRBJ2-3; D is ambiguous. The germline V gene has CDR1 SSHAT and CDR2 FNYEAQ (reference sequence). The CDR3 runs to 13 residues. CDR3 coding DNA: TGTGCTACCGGTCCCTTAGGGTCAGATACGCAGTATTTT. Translation gives CATGPLGSDTQYF.

As for this clonotype: Since no conserved phenylalanine or tryptophan closes the CDR3, a read error is the likely cause. The chain recombines TRBV5-1 with TRBJ1-1; D not resolved. The CDR3 extends over 13 amino acids. Germline CDR1 and CDR2: SGHRS and YFSETQ. Trimming pared 3 bases from V and 7 bases from J, leaving 13 bases between. Written as DNA, the CDR3 is TGCGCCAGCAGCTGGACCCAGGAGAATGAAGCTTTCTTG. The encoded protein is CASSWTQENEAFL.

At least ten counts were recorded for this clonotype. This chain uses TRBV20-1 with TRBJ2-7; 9 nucleotides match TRBD2. The germline V gene encodes CDR1 DFQATT and CDR2 SNEGSKA (reference sequence). With 4 bases clipped from V and 0 bases from J, the junction kept 4 bases outside the gene matches. The CDR3 spans 14 residues. Here the CDR3 DNA reads TGCAGTGCTATAGCGGGGGTCAACTCCTACGAGCAGTACTTC. It translates to CSAIAGVNSYEQYF.

The V call is TRBV3-1, the J call TRBJ2-7; 13 nucleotides agree with TRBD2. The CDR3 runs to 16 residues. Germline CDR1 reads LGHDT; CDR2 reads YNNKEL (reference sequence). With 4 bases clipped from V and 4 bases from J, the junction kept 7 bases outside the gene matches. Here the CDR3 reads CASSPTGLAGEYEQYF. The CDR3 DNA reads TGTGCCAGCAGCCCAACAGGACTAGCGGGAGAATACGAGCAGTACTTC.

This clonotype was detected only a few times. This chain links TRBV12-3 or TRBV12-4 with TRBJ2-3; D is unclear. The CDR3 has 12 amino acids. The V gene lost 7 bases and the J gene lost 2 bases, with 7 bases spanning the gap. The CDR3 protein is CASTTHTDTQYF. The CDR3 DNA reads TGTGCCAGCACCACACACACAGATACGCAGTATTTT.

The rearrangement uses TRBV4-1 and TRBJ2-3, with a tentative D call TRBD1 (6 bases). CDR3 length equals 16 residues. Trimming removed 0 bases from V and 3 bases from J, with 13 bases in between. CDR1 is MGHRA, CDR2 YSYEKL, per germline. CDR3 nucleotide sequence: TGCGCCAGCAGCCAAGAACAGGGCTTTGGGACAGATACGCAGTATTTT. Translating gives CASSQEQGFGTDTQYF.

This sequence joins TRBV12-3 or TRBV12-4 and TRBJ2-3; D remains ambiguous. The CDR3 runs to 12 residues. Trimming cost V 5 bases and J 6 bases, with 9 bases left between them. The CDR3 here is CASSALEDTQYF. The CDR3, as DNA: TGTGCCAGCAGTGCCCTTGAGGATACGCAGTATTTT.

Note on this clonotype: This may be a read error: a much more frequent sequence differs by one nucleotide. Written as DNA, the CDR3 is TGTGCCAACAGTTACGGCCCGACTGCTTTCTTT. It translates to CANSYGPTAFF. The V gene is TRBV6-2 or TRBV6-3, the J gene TRBJ1-1; D not certain. CDR1 MNHEY and CDR2 SVGEGT come from the germline V gene. The CDR3 has 11 amino acids.

This clonotype was counted at least ten times. The genes are TRBV20-1 and TRBJ1-2; TRBD1 agrees at 9 bases. CDR3 length: 15 residues. Per the germline V gene, CDR1 is DFQATT and CDR2 is SNEGSKA (reference sequence). Trimming removed 0 bases from V and 5 bases from J; junction bases left unmatched: 7. This chain's CDR3 is CSAREPDRGAYGYTF. CDR3 nucleotide sequence: TGCAGTGCTAGAGAACCGGACAGGGGAGCTTATGGCTACACCTTC.

With regard to this clonotype: One end of the junction varies from germline; a read error may be responsible. The chain is built from TRBV12-3 or TRBV12-4 and TRBJ2-3; 9 bases fit TRBD1. The CDR3 extends over 17 amino acids. The CDR3: CARSLSSGDRAKDTQYF. CDR3 DNA sequence: TGTGCCCGCAGTTTATCATCCGGGGACAGGGCGAAAGATACGCAGTATTTT.